The 32 T cell receptor beta chains presented below share a single source sample, sequenced in a study of blood T cell repertoires in COVID-19. Libraries were prepared by immunoSEQ multiplex PCR; TCRdb keeps only in-frame clonotypes and omits some of them. The table includes about 97,000 clones, approximately 86% detected once. The sequencing input was peripheral blood. The receptors derive from a man aged 45-65 years with COVID-19, enrolled during active disease.

The chain is built from TRBV7-9 and TRBJ2-7; TRBD1 agrees at 9 bases. Trimming removed 1 base from V and 10 bases from J; junction bases left unmatched: 5. This CDR3 region has 13 residues. Germline loops: CDR1 SEHNR, CDR2 FQNEAQ (reference sequence). This chain's CDR3 is CASSLGGTGKQYF. In DNA form, the CDR3 reads TGTGCCAGCAGCTTAGGGGGGACAGGGAAACAGTACTTC.

The J gene is TRBJ2-7, the V gene TRBV11-2, with 8 bases lining up with TRBD1. The CDR3 totals 13 residues. CDR1 and CDR2 from the germline V gene are SGHAT and FQNNGV. V was pared by 3 bases and J by 3 bases, with 1 base of the junction left unmatched. The chain's CDR3 is CASSFDRGYEQYF. The CDR3 bases are TGTGCCAGCAGCTTCGACAGGGGCTACGAGCAGTACTTC.

The J gene is TRBJ1-1, the V gene TRBV7-9; weak D call: TRBD1 (5 bases). V was cut by 3 bases and J by 4 bases, with 9 bases left in between. This CDR3 has 13 residues. The germline V gene encodes CDR1 SEHNR and CDR2 FQNEAQ (reference sequence). The CDR3 reads CASSFAGSTEAFF. The CDR3 nucleotides read TGTGCCAGCAGCTTTGCAGGGTCCACTGAAGCTTTCTTT.

This chain joins TRBV25-1 and TRBJ2-4; 7 positions agree with TRBD1. Germline loops: CDR1 MGHDK, CDR2 SYGVNS. The J segment lost 8 bases and the V segment lost 6 bases, leaving 7 bases of the junction unmatched. The length of the CDR3 is 13 residues. This chain's CDR3 is CASRQTGTDIQYF. CDR3 nucleotide sequence: TGTGCCAGCAGGCAGACAGGGACGGACATTCAGTACTTC.

The V call is TRBV27, the J call TRBJ2-7; 9 bases agree with TRBD2. CDR1 is MNHEY, CDR2 SMNVEV, per germline (reference sequence). V trimming: 5 bases; J trimming: 2 bases; junction bases outside the gene matches: 7. The CDR3 totals 15 residues. CDR3 protein: CASSPAGGAPYEQYF. DNA of the CDR3: TGTGCCAGCAGTCCTGCGGGGGGGGCACCCTACGAGCAGTACTTC.

The gene calls are TRBV3-1 (or the pseudogene TRBV3-2) and TRBJ2-1, with D possibly being TRBD2 (6 bases). With 2 bases removed from V and 4 bases from J, the gap between germline ends came to 9 bases. The CDR3 spans 14 residues. Germline V lookup: CDR1 LGHDT, CDR2 YNNKEL (reference sequence). The CDR3 DNA follows: TGTGCCAGCAGCCAACGGGGACTTTACAATGAGCAGTTCTTC. The encoded protein is CASSQRGLYNEQFF.

J is TRBJ1-3 and V is TRBV15; TRBD1 matches at 8 bases. CDR1 is LNHNV, CDR2 YYDKDF, per germline (reference sequence). This CDR3 region has 20 residues. V trimming: 3 bases; J trimming: 1 base; junction bases outside the gene matches: 17. The CDR3 bases are TGTGCCACCAGCAGCTGGTTCGACAGGGGCTCTGTATCATCTGGAAACACCATATATTTT. Protein product: CATSSWFDRGSVSSGNTIYF.

In this sample, this clone turned up a few times. The CDR3 here is CASSYRTSGATSKREQYF. The CDR3 coding sequence is TGTGCCAGCAGTTACCGGACTAGCGGGGCCACTTCCAAGAGGGAGCAGTACTTC. The genes are TRBV6-2 or TRBV6-3 and TRBJ2-7; 12 bases are a match to TRBD2. Germline-derived CDR1 and CDR2 are MNHEY and SVGEGT. The trim removed 2 bases at V and 7 bases at J, leaving 15 bases unmatched. The CDR3 spans 18 residues.

The chain has TRBV10-3 and TRBJ1-5; TRBD1 matches at 7 bases. The V gene's germline CDR1 is ENHRY and CDR2 SYGVKD. V dropped 1 base and J dropped 6; count of bases not matched to a gene: 6. There are 15 residues in the CDR3. CDR3 nucleotide sequence: TGTGCCATCAGTGAGTTCAGGGGGACGGGTCAGCCCCAGCATTTT. It specifies CAISEFRGTGQPQHF.

J is TRBJ1-3 and V is TRBV9, with D unclear. V was pared by 4 bases and J by 9 bases, with 17 bases between. The CDR3 length is 14 residues. CDR1 and CDR2 (germline): SGDLS, YYNGEE. CDR3 bases: TGTGCCAGCAGCCCCCACCAGGCAGGCCGCACCATATATTTT. It yields the protein CASSPHQAGRTIYF. The whole variable domain, filled in from reference TRBV9 and TRBJ1-3, reads DSGVTQTPKHLITATGQRVTLRCSPRSGDLSVYWYQQSLDQGLQFLIQYYNGEERAKGNILERFSAQQFPDLHSELNLSSLELGDSALYFCASSPHQAGRTIYFGEGSWLTVV.

V is TRBV7-2 and J is TRBJ2-3; possibly TRBD2 for D (5 bases). Trimming left V 5 bases short and J 2 bases short, with 11 bases between. Per germline, CDR1 SGHTA and CDR2 FQGNSA. This CDR3 contains 14 residues. The CDR3 coding sequence is TGTGCCAGCAGCACTACCGGGGTCACAGATACGCAGTATTTT. The encoded protein is CASSTTGVTDTQYF.

V gene TRBV7-2 combines with J gene TRBJ1-2; a possible D gene is TRBD1 (5 bases). The CDR3 is made up of 16 amino acids. V was pared by 5 bases and J by 7 bases, with 23 bases between. CDR1 is SGHTA, CDR2 FQGNSA, per germline. CDR3 protein: CASSPSYLAGQGGYTF. Here the CDR3 DNA reads TGTGCCAGCAGCCCGTCTTATTTGGCAGGGCAGGGTGGCTACACCTTC.

This clone was observed a single time. The chain recombines TRBV19 with TRBJ1-1, with 7 bases identical to TRBD1. This CDR3 comprises 15 residues. Unmatched junction bases numbered 7, after V lost 6 bases and J lost 0 bases. In germline, CDR1 is LNHDA, CDR2 SQIVND (reference sequence). CDR3: CASSFRQGVNTEAFF. CDR3 DNA sequence: TGTGCCAGTAGCTTTCGACAGGGTGTGAACACTGAAGCTTTCTTT.

The chain employs TRBV30 and TRBJ1-1, with a tentative D call TRBD1 (6 bases). V lost 2 bases to trimming and J lost 5 bases, with 12 bases between them. Looked up from germline, CDR1 is GTSNPN and CDR2 is SVGIG (reference sequence). The CDR3 is 13 amino acids. The CDR3 bases are TGTGCCTGGAGTCTGAGGGGGGGAACTGAAGCTTTCTTT. Protein: CAWSLRGGTEAFF.

The chain uses TRBV18 and TRBJ2-1, with TRBD1 matching 9 bases. The CDR3 length is 15 residues. Germline trimming cut 2 bases from V and 4 bases from J; bases unmatched to any gene: 3. CDR1 and CDR2 from the germline V gene are KGHSH and LQKENI. The CDR3 sequence is CASSPGTGTYNEQFF. CDR3 sequence (DNA): TGTGCCAGCTCACCAGGGACAGGGACTTACAATGAGCAGTTCTTC.

The chain has TRBV4-1 and TRBJ2-1, with TRBD2 matching 11 bases. The germline V gene has CDR1 MGHRA and CDR2 YSYEKL. There are 16 residues in the CDR3. Trimming cost V 3 bases and J 3 bases; bases outside gene matches: 4. CDR3 sequence: CASSHPSGGYYNEQFF. CDR3 DNA sequence: TGCGCCAGCAGCCACCCTAGCGGGGGGTACTACAATGAGCAGTTCTTC.

V gene TRBV2 combines with J gene TRBJ1-6; D might be TRBD1 (5 bases). The CDR3 is made up of 14 amino acids. The germline gives CDR1 SNHLY, CDR2 FYNNEI. Trimming shortened V by 5 bases and J by 6 bases, and 11 bases separated the two germline ends. The CDR3 DNA reads as TGTGCCAGCAGTCCAGGACAACCTAATTCACCCCTCCACTTT. Encoded protein: CASSPGQPNSPLHF. The full variable domain, its missing parts supplied by reference TRBV2 and TRBJ1-6, is EPEVTQTPSHQVTQMGQEVILRCVPISNHLYFYWYRQILGQKVEFLVSFYNNEISEKSEIFDDQFSVERPDGSNFTLKIRSTKLEDSAMYFCASSPGQPNSPLHFGNGTRLTVT.

The chain employs TRBV4-2 and TRBJ1-1; no definite D call. The CDR3 is 14 amino acids. The V end lost 1 base, the J end lost 0 bases, and 6 bases lay between the germline ends. The germline gives CDR1 LGHNA, CDR2 YNFKEQ. CDR3 DNA sequence: TGTGCCAGCAGCCAAGCTACTCTGAACACTGAAGCTTTCTTT. Translating it yields CASSQATLNTEAFF.

This clone occurred once. This rearrangement joins TRBV11-2 to TRBJ2-7, with D maybe TRBD2 (6 bases). Germline V CDR1 and CDR2: SGHAT, FQNNGV. Trimming cost V 5 bases and J 3 bases, with 14 bases left between them. This CDR3 has 14 amino acids. CDR3: CASSPKTSSYEQYF. The CDR3 nucleotides are TGTGCCAGCAGCCCGAAGACTAGTAGCTACGAGCAGTACTTC.

This clone showed up just a few times. The chain combines TRBV12-3 or TRBV12-4 with TRBJ1-5; tentatively, D is TRBD1 (6 bases). V was pared by 6 bases and J by 7 bases, with 13 bases between. CDR3 length equals 13 residues. CDR3: CASSHGGRQPQHF. Written as DNA, the CDR3 is TGTGCCAGCAGCCATGGGGGCCGGCAGCCCCAGCATTTT.

The chain has TRBV5-1 and TRBJ2-5; a possible D gene is TRBD2 (6 bases). The V gene's germline CDR1 is SGHRS and CDR2 YFSETQ. The CDR3 is 13 residues long. With 8 bases removed from V and 1 base from J, the gap between germline ends came to 12 bases. CDR3 protein: CASSGTSQETQYF. The CDR3 DNA reads as TGCGCCAGTTCCGGGACTTCCCAAGAGACCCAGTACTTC.

This clone was seen a single time. V and J are TRBV5-1 and TRBJ1-3; 7 bases agree with TRBD1. V was clipped by 3 bases and J by 0 bases; unmatched bases: 3. From germline, CDR1 is SGHRS and CDR2 YFSETQ. The CDR3 is 15 residues long. The CDR3 DNA follows: TGCGCCAGCAGCTATGGGACAGACTCTGGAAACACCATATATTTT. Translated, it gives CASSYGTDSGNTIYF. The entire variable domain, with the rest obtained from reference TRBV5-1 and TRBJ1-3, is as follows: KAGVTQTPRYLIKTRGQQVTLSCSPISGHRSVSWYQQTPGQGLQFLFEYFSETQRNKGNFPGRFSGRQFSNSRSEMNVSTLELGDSALYLCASSYGTDSGNTIYFGEGSWLTVV.

The chain recombines TRBV24-1 with TRBJ2-1, with D perhaps matching TRBD1 (6 bases). Trimming shortened V by 1 base and J by 7 bases, and 10 bases separated the two germline ends. In germline, CDR1 is KGHDR, CDR2 SFDVKD. This CDR3 has 14 residues. In DNA form, the CDR3 reads TGTGCCACCAGTGATTTACAGGGCTGGAATGAGCAGTTCTTC. Its translation is CATSDLQGWNEQFF.

The V gene is TRBV5-1, the J gene TRBJ2-1; no definite D call. Trimming stripped 2 bases from V and 2 bases from J, with 8 bases between. The CDR3 is made up of 14 amino acids. The germline CDR1 and CDR2 sequences are SGHRS and YFSETQ. CDR3: CASSFNAAYNEQFF. The CDR3 coding sequence is TGCGCCAGCAGCTTCAATGCAGCCTACAATGAGCAGTTCTTC.

CDR3 residues: CASSFTLAGATDTQYF. CDR3 DNA sequence: TGCGCCAGCAGCTTCACCCTAGCGGGGGCCACAGATACGCAGTATTTT. This sequence joins TRBV5-1 and TRBJ2-3; 10 bases are a match to TRBD2. Germline assignment: CDR1 SGHRS and CDR2 YFSETQ. J gave up 2 bases and V 2 bases, and 5 bases lay outside the gene matches. CDR3 length: 16 residues.

The chain joins TRBV3-1 (or the pseudogene TRBV3-2) to TRBJ1-3; the D is unclear. This CDR3 region has 16 residues. V was cut by 0 bases and J by 0 bases, with 9 bases left in between. Germline loops: CDR1 LGHDT, CDR2 YNNKEL (reference sequence). The chain's CDR3 is CASSQEVTFSGNTIYF. CDR3 nucleotide sequence: TGTGCCAGCAGCCAAGAAGTCACTTTCTCTGGAAACACCATATATTTT.

The V gene is TRBV7-8, the J gene TRBJ2-3; tentatively, D is TRBD2 (6 bases). Trimming cost V 0 bases and J 5 bases, with 18 bases left between them. This CDR3 is 17 amino acids long. CDR1 is SGHVS and CDR2 is FQNEAQ in the germline V gene. CDR3 amino acids: CASSLAGGFSALDTQYF. The DNA of the CDR3 is TGTGCCAGCAGCTTAGCCGGGGGTTTCTCAGCGTTAGATACGCAGTATTTT.

CDR3 nucleotide sequence: TGTGCCAGCAGCCCCTCGAGGGACAGGGCCTACGAGCAGTACTTC. Translation gives CASSPSRDRAYEQYF. This rearrangement joins TRBV7-6 to TRBJ2-7; TRBD1 aligns across 9 bases. Unmatched junction bases numbered 7, after V lost 5 bases and J lost 2 bases. Germline V CDR1 and CDR2: SGHVS, FNYEAQ. CDR3 size: 15 residues.

The chain combines TRBV3-1 (or the pseudogene TRBV3-2) with TRBJ1-1; maybe TRBD1 (5 bases). V was trimmed by 3 bases and J by 0 bases, leaving 8 bases between them. CDR3 length: 14 residues. Germline CDR1 and CDR2: LGHDT and YNNKEL (reference sequence). CDR3 loop: CASSQGLMNTEAFF. As DNA, the CDR3 is TGTGCCAGCAGCCAGGGACTTATGAACACTGAAGCTTTCTTT.

The rearrangement uses TRBV7-3 and TRBJ1-2; 9 positions agree with TRBD1. Per germline, CDR1 SGHTA and CDR2 FQGTGA. This CDR3 has 13 amino acids. V lost 3 bases, J lost 8 bases, and 4 bases stayed unmatched. DNA of the CDR3: TGTGCCAGCAGCTTGGGACAGGGAGGAGGCTACACCTTC. It is translated as CASSLGQGGGYTF. The full variable domain, in which reference TRBV7-3 and TRBJ1-2 provide the parts outside the CDR3, is GAGVSQTPSNKVTEKGKYVELRCDPISGHTALYWYRQSLGQGPEFLIYFQGTGAADDSGLPNDRFFAVRPEGSVSTLKIQRTERGDSAVYLCASSLGQGGGYTFGSGTRLTVV.

This sequence joins TRBV5-5 and TRBJ2-1, with D perhaps TRBD1 (5 bases). Trimming removed 1 base from V and 4 bases from J, with 15 bases in between. The CDR3 spans 16 residues. Germline V lookup: CDR1 SGHKS, CDR2 YYEKEE (reference sequence). CDR3 nucleotides: TGTGCCAGCAGCTTGACTGCAGGGCAGAAATACAATGAGCAGTTCTTC. Its protein product is CASSLTAGQKYNEQFF.

This chain joins TRBV10-3 and TRBJ1-2, with D uncertain. The CDR3 is 13 amino acids. V was shortened by 6 bases and J by 1 base, with 9 bases between the two germline ends. CDR1 is ENHRY and CDR2 is SYGVKD in the germline V gene. The CDR3 nucleotides are TGTGCCATCAGCGCGGAGATTAACTATGGCTACACCTTC. Translated: CAISAEINYGYTF.